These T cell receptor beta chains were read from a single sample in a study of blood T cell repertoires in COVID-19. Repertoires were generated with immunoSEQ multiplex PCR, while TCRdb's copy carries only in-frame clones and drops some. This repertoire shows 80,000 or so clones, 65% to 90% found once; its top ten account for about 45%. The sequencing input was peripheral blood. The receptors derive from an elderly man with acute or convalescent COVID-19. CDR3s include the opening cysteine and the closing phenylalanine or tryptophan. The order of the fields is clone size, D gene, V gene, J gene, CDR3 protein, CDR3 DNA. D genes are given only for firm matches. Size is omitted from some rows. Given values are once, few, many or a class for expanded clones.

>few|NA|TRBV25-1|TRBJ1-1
CASSLNTEAFF
TGTGCCAGCAGTCTTAACACTGAAGCTTTCTTT
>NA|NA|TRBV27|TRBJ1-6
CASSFREGRNSPLHF
TGTGCCAGCAGTTTTAGGGAGGGAAGGAATTCACCCCTCCACTTT
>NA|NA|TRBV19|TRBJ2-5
CASSIAWDSGETQYF
TGTGCCAGTAGTATAGCGTGGGACAGCGGGGAGACCCAGTACTTC
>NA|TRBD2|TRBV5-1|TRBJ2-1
CASSLTSGFSYNEQFF
TGCGCCAGCAGCTTGACTAGCGGGTTCTCCTACAATGAGCAGTTCTTC
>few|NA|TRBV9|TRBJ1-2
CASSARTNTGYTF
TGTGCCAGCAGCGCCCGGACTAATACTGGCTACACCTTC
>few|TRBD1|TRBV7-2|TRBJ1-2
CASSVRQGPPGGYTF
TGTGCCAGCAGCGTTCGACAGGGGCCCCCGGGCGGCTACACCTTC
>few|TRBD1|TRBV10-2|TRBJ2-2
CASSEGLGRQGFPGELFF
TGCGCCAGCAGTGAGGGTCTGGGAAGACAGGGATTTCCCGGGGAGCTGTTTTTT
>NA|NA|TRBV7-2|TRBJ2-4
CASSLDRGRNIQYF
TGTGCCAGCAGCTTAGATCGGGGTCGGAACATTCAGTACTTC
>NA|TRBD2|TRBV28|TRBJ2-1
CASRIAGGRHNEQFF
TGTGCCAGCAGAATAGCGGGAGGTAGACACAATGAGCAGTTCTTC
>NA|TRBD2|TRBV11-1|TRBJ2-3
CASSRSGRSTDTQYF
TGTGCCAGCAGCCGTAGCGGGAGAAGCACAGATACGCAGTATTTT
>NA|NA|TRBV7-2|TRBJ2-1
CASSFWRAYNEQFF
TGTGCCAGCAGCTTTTGGAGGGCCTACAATGAGCAGTTCTTC
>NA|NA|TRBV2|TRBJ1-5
CASSEGGGGYQPQHF
TGTGCCAGCAGTGAGGGGGGAGGCGGCTATCAGCCCCAGCATTTT
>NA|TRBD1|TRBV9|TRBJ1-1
CASSAEGTGGAGLNTEAFF
TGTGCCAGCAGCGCCGAGGGGACAGGGGGCGCGGGGCTGAACACTGAAGCTTTCTTT
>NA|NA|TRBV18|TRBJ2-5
CASSPDSSGEETQYF
TGTGCCAGCTCACCAGACAGCTCGGGCGAAGAGACCCAGTACTTC
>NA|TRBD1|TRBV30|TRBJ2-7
CAWSLGGPGQGPYEQYF
TGTGCCTGGAGCCTTGGTGGACCGGGACAGGGGCCCTACGAGCAGTACTTC
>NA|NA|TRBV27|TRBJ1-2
CASTPWGRQDLHGYTF
TGTGCCAGCACCCCCTGGGGACGACAGGACCTGCATGGCTACACCTTC
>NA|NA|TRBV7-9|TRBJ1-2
CASSLEENYGYTF
TGTGCCAGCAGCTTGGAGGAGAACTATGGCTACACCTTC
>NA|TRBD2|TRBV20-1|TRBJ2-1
CSASYPTSGSLREQFF
TGCAGTGCTAGTTACCCGACTAGCGGGAGTCTCCGTGAGCAGTTCTTC
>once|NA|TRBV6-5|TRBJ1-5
CASSYILNQPQHF
TGTGCCAGCAGTTATATATTGAATCAGCCCCAGCATTTT
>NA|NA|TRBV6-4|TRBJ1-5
CASSAEMDQPQHF
TGTGCCAGCAGTGCCGAGATGGATCAGCCCCAGCATTTT
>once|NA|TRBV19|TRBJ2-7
CASSIQGGSYEQYF
TGTGCCAGTAGTATACAGGGGGGATCCTACGAGCAGTACTTC
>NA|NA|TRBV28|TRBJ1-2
CASRETRGTGYGYTF
TGTGCCAGCAGGGAGACAAGGGGGACCGGGTATGGCTACACCTTC
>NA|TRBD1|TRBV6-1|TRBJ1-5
CASSEGTAPGPQHF
TGTGCCAGCAGTGAGGGGACAGCCCCCGGGCCCCAGCATTTT
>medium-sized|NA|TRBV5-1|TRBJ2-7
CASSWDKPYEQYF
TGCGCCAGCAGCTGGGACAAACCCTACGAGCAGTACTTC
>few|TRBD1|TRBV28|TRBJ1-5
CASTRAGTDNQPQHF
TGTGCCAGCACCCGAGCCGGGACAGATAATCAGCCCCAGCATTTT
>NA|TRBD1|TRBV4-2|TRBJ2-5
CASSPSRGKGETQYF
TGTGCCAGCAGTCCCAGCAGGGGGAAGGGAGAGACCCAGTACTTC
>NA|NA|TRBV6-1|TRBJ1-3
CASSERFSGNTIYF
TGTGCCAGCAGTGAACGGTTTTCTGGAAACACCATATATTTT
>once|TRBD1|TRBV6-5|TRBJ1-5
CASSRTGNGNQPQHF
TGTGCCAGCAGTAGGACAGGGAACGGCAATCAGCCCCAGCATTTT
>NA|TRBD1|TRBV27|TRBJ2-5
CASRYNRGRGSETQYF
TGTGCCAGCAGGTACAACAGGGGCCGCGGATCGGAGACCCAGTACTTC
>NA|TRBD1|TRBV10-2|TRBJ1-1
CASSLQGATTEAFF
TGCGCCAGCAGTCTACAGGGGGCGACCACTGAAGCTTTCTTT